This T cell receptor beta chain was sequenced for a study of blood T cells in healthy people across ages. Study-wide points: With unsorted PBMCs, a conclusive comparison of naive versus antigen-experienced cells was not possible.

The use of a sample-barcoded 5' primer and a J-beta primer mix characterized a second PCR of roughly 7 to 11 cycles. One entry per CDR3 protein, called by TCRdb with MiXCR from the 5' RACE reads. The data hold 890,000 or so distinct CDR3 sequences, with roughly 60% observed a single time. To note about this clonotype: The antigen remains unidentified. A junction end diverges from the germline sequence, so it may reflect a read error.

The CDR3 totals 12 residues. The sample consisted of blood. This clonotype was obtained from a man in his thirties or forties in good health. This chain connects TRBV12-3 or TRBV12-4 to TRBJ1-2; D is undetermined. CDR3 nucleotide sequence: TGTGCCAGCACCCCCGGTGACTATGGTTACACCTTC. Translating gives CASTPGDYGYTF.